This T cell receptor (beta chain) was retrieved from a study of CD8+ T cells in alopecia areata. The wider study: Treated patients were dosed with oral tofacitinib, taking 5 to 10 mg twice daily.

Investigators isolated RNA and reverse transcribed it into cDNA to act as the sequencing template. Clones were read by immunoSEQ multiplex PCR, and TCRdb kept only the in-frame ones, dropping some. This table has some 170,000 clones, 50% to 75% appearing once. Both peripheral blood and punch biopsies of lesional scalp skin were obtained from patients who had alopecia areata. CD4+ and CD8+ T cells were sorted from PBMCs stained for CD3, CD4 and CD8. The germline V gene encodes CDR1 SQVTM and CDR2 ANQGSEA. V was clipped by 5 bases and J by 5 bases; unmatched bases: 2. The CDR3 is made up of 11 amino acids.

The chain carries TRBV29-1 and TRBJ1-2; TRBD1 matches at 7 bases. Source: CD4+ T cells sorted from blood, taken at week 0. The source of this sequence is a human donor with alopecia areata. Here the CDR3 DNA reads TGCAGCGTTCCGACAGGGTATGGCTACACCTTC. Translated, it gives CSVPTGYGYTF.